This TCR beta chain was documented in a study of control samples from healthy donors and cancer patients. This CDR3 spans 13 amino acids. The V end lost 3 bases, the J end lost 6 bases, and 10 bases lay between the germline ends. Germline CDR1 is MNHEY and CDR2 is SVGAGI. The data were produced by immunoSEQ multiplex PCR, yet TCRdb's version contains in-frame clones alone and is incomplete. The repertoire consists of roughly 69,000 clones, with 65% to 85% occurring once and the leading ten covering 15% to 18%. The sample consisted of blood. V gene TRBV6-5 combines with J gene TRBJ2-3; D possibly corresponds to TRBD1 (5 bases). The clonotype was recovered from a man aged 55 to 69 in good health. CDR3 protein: CASSYAGYDTQYF. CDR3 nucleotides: TGTGCCAGCAGTTATGCAGGGTACGATACGCAGTATTTT.